These 26 T cell receptor beta chains came from one sample sequenced in a study of breast tumors, draining lymph nodes, adjacent tissues. Axillary draining lymph nodes of breast cancer patients supplied the node samples. TCRdb independently ran MiXCR on the multiplex PCR reads; one entry per CDR3 protein. The data hold 200,000 to 300,000 distinct CDR3 sequences, with roughly 31% observed a single time. Sequenced material: axillary lymph node tissue. The origin of the receptors is a female donor with breast cancer. Some clones in this sample may be carry-over from other donors' samples.

This clonotype occurred many times. The V call is TRBV20-1, the J call TRBJ1-6; 7 bases align to TRBD1. This CDR3 comprises 15 residues. From germline, CDR1 is DFQATT and CDR2 SNEGSKA (reference sequence). Losses at the gene ends were 5 bases for V and 7 bases for J; bases not matched to a gene: 11. The CDR3: CSARRARGENSPLHF. Written as DNA, the CDR3 is TGCAGTGCTCGGAGGGCCAGGGGGGAGAATTCACCCCTCCACTTT.

The genes are TRBV20-1 and TRBJ2-7; 11 bases agree with TRBD2. The CDR3 covers 16 residues. Germline values: CDR1 DFQATT, CDR2 SNEGSKA (reference sequence). V lost 3 bases and J lost 4; bases outside the gene matches: 11. CDR3 DNA: TGCAGTGCTAGTATTGATACTAGCGGGAGTCGGTACGAGCAGTACTTC. It yields the protein CSASIDTSGSRYEQYF.

A remark on this clonotype: Possible read error: a much larger clone is one base away. J is TRBJ2-7 and V is TRBV12-3 or TRBV12-4; D is ambiguous. V was shortened by 5 bases and J by 6 bases, with 11 bases between the two germline ends. The CDR3 is 12 amino acids. CDR3 in amino acids: CASSPTLREQYF. CDR3 nucleotide sequence: TGTGCCAGCAGTCCCACCCTGCGCGAGCAGTACTTC.

In its sample, this clonotype was seen many times. This chain uses TRBV20-1 with TRBJ2-5, with D possibly matching TRBD1 (6 bases). CDR1 is DFQATT and CDR2 is SNEGSKA in the germline V gene (reference sequence). Trimming pared 4 bases from V and 4 bases from J, leaving 16 bases between. There are 14 residues in the CDR3. The CDR3 loop is CSATWTETLETQYF. CDR3 DNA sequence: TGCAGTGCTACCTGGACAGAAACATTAGAGACCCAGTACTTC.

Concerning this clonotype: Germline is not matched at one junction end, which may reflect a read error. This chain's CDR3 is CASSLGGTSVETQHF. DNA of the CDR3: TGTGCCAGCAGCTTAGGGGGGACTAGCGTAGAGACCCAGCACTTC. The genes are TRBV7-8 and TRBJ2-5; 10 bases align to TRBD2. Germline loops: CDR1 SGHVS, CDR2 FQNEAQ. The CDR3 totals 15 residues.

In this sample, this clonotype turned up many times. The chain recombines TRBV5-1 with TRBJ2-1; 11 positions agree with TRBD2. This CDR3 has 15 amino acids. Germline-derived CDR1 and CDR2 are SGHRS and YFSETQ. J was trimmed by 7 bases and V by 3 bases; bases with no gene match: 6. CDR3 sequence (DNA): TGCGCCAGCAGCTCGGGACTAGCGGAAAGTAATGAGCAGTTCTTC. This sequence encodes CASSSGLAESNEQFF.

This clonotype has at least ten counts. The chain carries TRBV6-6 and TRBJ2-6; D ambiguous. V was cut by 0 bases and J by 0 bases, with 18 bases left in between. The CDR3 sequence is 20 residues long. The germline V gene has CDR1 MNHNY and CDR2 SVGAGI (reference sequence). For the CDR3, the DNA is TGTGCCAGCAGTTACTCGAGCCAGACCGGAAGCGTCTCTGGGGCCAACGTCCTGACTTTC. It encodes CASSYSSQTGSVSGANVLTF.

Note on this clonotype: Given a much more abundant clone one base away, this may be a read error. The V call is TRBV28, the J call TRBJ1-6; 7 bases align to TRBD1. This CDR3 is 12 amino acids long. V trimming: 8 bases; J trimming: 9 bases; junction bases outside the gene matches: 4. Germline CDR1 MDHEN, CDR2 SYDVKM. The CDR3 protein is CASGYRGSPLHF. Here the CDR3 DNA reads TGTGCCAGCGGTTACAGGGGTTCACCCCTCCACTTT.

This clonotype was picked up a small number of times. Being one base from a much bigger clone, this may be a read error. This chain connects TRBV7-9 to TRBJ2-4, with 8 bases identical to TRBD2. This CDR3 has 15 amino acids. CDR1 is SEHNR and CDR2 is FQNEAQ in the germline V gene (reference sequence). CDR3 amino acids: CASSLVPGGHSIQHF. CDR3 DNA: TGTGCCAGCAGCTTAGTTCCGGGAGGGCATAGCATTCAGCACTTC.

The gene calls are TRBV6-1 and TRBJ2-1; either TRBD1 or TRBD2 may supply D (5 bases each). Germline V gene lookup returns CDR1 MNHNS and CDR2 SASEGT. V was clipped by 5 bases and J by 2 bases, with 16 bases between them. CDR3 size: 16 residues. DNA of the CDR3: TGTGCCAGCAGTTCCGGGGCCACCTGGCCCTACAATGAGCAGTTCTTC. Translated: CASSSGATWPYNEQFF.

This clonotype was counted many times. This sequence joins TRBV2 and TRBJ2-2; D unresolved. The V gene's germline CDR1 is SNHLY and CDR2 FYNNEI. The V end lost 2 bases, the J end lost 3 bases, and 4 bases lay between the germline ends. There are 13 residues in the CDR3. CDR3 coding DNA: TGTGCCAGCAGTGAACCCCACACCGGGGAGCTGTTTTTT. Protein product: CASSEPHTGELFF. Full variable domain (remainder filled in from reference TRBV2 and TRBJ2-2): EPEVTQTPSHQVTQMGQEVILRCVPISNHLYFYWYRQILGQKVEFLVSFYNNEISEKSEIFDDQFSVERPDGSNFTLKIRSTKLEDSAMYFCASSEPHTGELFFGEGSRLTVL.

In its sample, this clonotype was seen many times. The chain joins TRBV20-1 to TRBJ2-5; 7 nucleotides agree with TRBD1. In germline, CDR1 is DFQATT, CDR2 SNEGSKA (reference sequence). The J segment lost 2 bases and the V segment lost 6 bases, leaving 3 bases of the junction unmatched. This CDR3 region has 12 residues. This chain's CDR3 is CSATGQQETQYF. The DNA for the CDR3 is TGCAGTGCCACGGGACAGCAAGAGACCCAGTACTTC.

This clonotype occurred many times. The chain is built from TRBV19 and TRBJ2-3, with 7 positions matching TRBD2. CDR3 length equals 15 residues. The ends lost 1 base at V and 5 bases at J; junction bases unmatched: 6. Germline CDR1 reads LNHDA; CDR2 reads SQIVND (reference sequence). CDR3 DNA: TGTGCCAGTAGTATAGCCCGGGGGAGGGAAGATACGCAGTATTTT. Translated, it gives CASSIARGREDTQYF.

To note about this clonotype: Just one base apart from a much larger clone, this may be a read error. The chain uses TRBV9 and TRBJ2-7; possible D gene TRBD1, 6 bases. Germline-derived CDR1 and CDR2 are SGDLS and YYNGEE. The CDR3 has 14 amino acids. The CDR3 DNA reads TGTGCCAGCAGTTTAGACAGGACAGCGTACGAGCTGTACTTC. Translating gives CASSLDRTAYELYF.

This clonotype showed up many times. The V gene is TRBV20-1, the J gene TRBJ2-3; D remains unclear. V lost 8 bases to trimming and J lost 2 bases, with 17 bases between them. Germline CDR1 reads DFQATT; CDR2 reads SNEGSKA (reference sequence). The CDR3 extends over 14 amino acids. In DNA form, the CDR3 reads TGCAGTTCTTATCACGATGGATCCACAGATACGCAGTATTTT. Its protein is CSSYHDGSTDTQYF.

The table lists this clonotype with many counts. This chain uses TRBV2 with TRBJ2-5, with D tentatively TRBD2 (5 bases). This CDR3 contains 13 residues. The germline V and J ends were trimmed by 3 bases and 1 base, with 6 bases remaining between them. Germline V gene data show CDR1 as SNHLY and CDR2 as FYNNEI. CDR3 sequence reads: CASSEDFQETQYF. Written as DNA, the CDR3 is TGTGCCAGCAGTGAGGACTTCCAAGAGACCCAGTACTTC.

This clonotype was found many times. The DNA of the CDR3 is TGTGCCAGCAGTTTAGGTACGGGACCGCAGAACACCGGGGAGCTGTTTTTT. Translated, it gives CASSLGTGPQNTGELFF. This chain uses TRBV12-3 or TRBV12-4 with TRBJ2-2; either TRBD1 or TRBD2 may fit D (5 bases each). V was shortened by 1 base and J by 1 base, with 13 bases between the two germline ends. The CDR3 loop spans 17 amino acids.

This clonotype showed up many times. The gene calls are TRBV5-4 and TRBJ2-2; 8 bases fit TRBD2. With 0 bases clipped from V and 8 bases from J, the junction kept 3 bases outside the gene matches. This CDR3 is 14 amino acids long. CDR1 SGHNT and CDR2 YYREEE come from the germline V gene (reference sequence). As DNA, the CDR3 is TGTGCCAGCAGCTTGGCGGGAGGGTCAGGGGAGCTGTTTTTT. Its protein is CASSLAGGSGELFF.

This clonotype was counted many times. The chain carries TRBV10-3 and TRBJ2-2; TRBD2 matches 8 bases. The V and J ends lost 3 bases and 4 bases, in that order; junction bases with no gene match: 10. The V gene's germline CDR1 is ENHRY and CDR2 SYGVKD. This CDR3 has 17 amino acids. CDR3 amino acids: CAISEGLATSGTGELFF. For the CDR3, the DNA is TGTGCCATCAGTGAAGGACTAGCTACCTCGGGCACCGGGGAGCTGTTTTTT.

This clonotype was seen many times. This chain uses TRBV5-4 with TRBJ2-7, with TRBD1 matching over 9 bases. The CDR3 has 13 amino acids. J lost 2 bases, V lost 9 bases, and 6 bases had no gene match. CDR1 SGHNT and CDR2 YYREEE come from the germline V gene (reference sequence). CDR3 loop: CATGTGPTYEQYF. In nucleotides, the CDR3 is TGTGCCACTGGGACAGGGCCTACCTACGAGCAGTACTTC.

This clonotype was seen repeatedly, ten times or more. The rearrangement links TRBV14 to TRBJ2-3; D may be TRBD1 or TRBD2 (5 bases each). Germline V gives CDR1 SGHDN, CDR2 FVKESK. V was pared by 0 bases and J by 6 bases, with 10 bases between. The CDR3 sequence is 14 residues long. The CDR3: CASSQDSWGDTQYF. In DNA, the CDR3 is TGTGCCAGCAGCCAAGATTCGTGGGGGGATACGCAGTATTTT.

For this clonotype: This may arise from a read error, as a much more abundant clone is one base away. The chain combines TRBV11-1 with TRBJ2-7; D remains ambiguous. The germline gives CDR1 SGHAT, CDR2 FQDESV (reference sequence). This CDR3 spans 13 amino acids. CDR3 nucleotides: TGTGCCAGCAGCTACCGGGTCCCATACGGGCAGTACTTC. Translation gives CASSYRVPYGQYF.

In regard to this clonotype: This may be a read error, as it is one base from a much larger clone. This sequence joins TRBV5-8 and TRBJ2-7, with 8 positions matching TRBD2. The CDR3 has 15 amino acids. In germline, CDR1 is SGHTS, CDR2 YDEGEE. The V gene end was trimmed by 4 bases and the J gene end by 9 bases; junction bases not matched to a gene: 15. The CDR3 loop reads CASSREGLFVNGQYF. Written as DNA, the CDR3 is TGTGCCAGCAGCCGGGAGGGACTATTCGTGAACGGGCAGTACTTC. The whole variable domain, remainder taken from reference TRBV5-8 and TRBJ2-7, is EAGVTQSPTHLIKTRGQQATLRCSPISGHTSVYWYQQALGLGLQFLLWYDEGEERNRGNFPPRFSGRQFPNYSSELNVNALELEDSALYLCASSREGLFVNGQYFGPGTRLTVT.

This clonotype was detected many times. This chain links TRBV6-7 with TRBJ2-1; D ambiguous. TRBV6-7 falls under the ORF class, with uncertain function. CDR3 length: 13 amino acids. The germline V and J ends were trimmed by 2 bases and 4 bases, with 6 bases remaining between them. The CDR3 sequence: CASSYASYNEQFF. CDR3 bases: TGTGCCAGCAGTTACGCGTCATACAATGAGCAGTTCTTC.

Turning to this clonotype: Possible read error: a much larger clone is one base away. The rearrangement links TRBV5-8 to TRBJ2-7; perhaps TRBD2 as D (7 bases). Trimming left V 4 bases short and J 2 bases short, with 16 bases between. The CDR3 has 15 amino acids. Germline values: CDR1 SGHTS, CDR2 YDEGEE. The CDR3 coding sequence is TGTGCCAGCAGCCGAAGGGGGGGACCTGCCTACGAGCAGTACTTC. Its protein product is CASSRRGGPAYEQYF.

The gene calls are TRBV2 and TRBJ2-1; a possible D gene is TRBD2 (5 bases). The CDR3 has 14 amino acids. Germline V gene lookup returns CDR1 SNHLY and CDR2 FYNNEI. Trimming stripped 1 base from V and 9 bases from J, with 13 bases between. Here the CDR3 DNA reads TGTGCCAGCAGTGAAGGCTCGAGTCGGGGTGAGCAGTTCTTC. It translates to CASSEGSSRGEQFF.